The clone carrying this TCR beta chain was seen repeatedly, ten times or more. As yet, its antigen is unknown. This specimen belongs to a study of neurological immune-mediated disorders. Whole-study findings and limits: The most TCR clonal expansion was seen in HTLV-1-associated myelopathy, whereas the least was seen in multiple sclerosis, below the level in healthy controls.

The method for making cDNA was 5'RACE, and it used 10-nucleotide random UMIs. TCRdb called the 5' RACE reads again in MiXCR, with one record for every CDR3 protein. The repertoire holds 35,000 to 45,000 distinct CDR3 sequences, with around an eighth as singletons. The clonotype originates from a woman aged 45-59 years with HTLV-1-associated myelopathy (HAM/TSP). The sequencing input was PBMCs.

CDR3 bases: TGTGCCAGCAGTTTGGGCCGAGCTTATGGCTACACCTTC. Translated, it gives CASSLGRAYGYTF. This chain connects TRBV12-3 or TRBV12-4 to TRBJ1-2, with D unclear. The CDR3 runs to 13 residues. Trimming removed 3 bases from V and 5 bases from J, with 10 bases in between.